The present entry profiles one T cell receptor beta chain with its context. What it binds is unknown. The data belong to a study of T cell responses to AZD1222 COVID-19 vaccine. Study-wide background: Analysis merged second doses at about 4 or about 12 weeks.

Study results and limitations: Females outnumbered males among donors, who were mostly white British; clonal diversity was possibly underestimated. Reportedly, nearly half of unique spike TCRs recognized epitopes outside B.1.351/B.1.1.7 mutations.

Germline CDR1 MNHEY, CDR2 SMNVEV (reference sequence). V lost 6 bases, J lost 6 bases, and 14 bases stayed unmatched. CDR3 length equals 16 residues. Profiling relied on immunoSEQ multiplex PCR, and the TCRdb table lists in-frame clones only, not all of them. Of 110,000 or so clones listed, 90% to 95% were seen once; the top ten hold 4% to 5%. J is TRBJ2-5 and V is TRBV27; 9 bases agree with TRBD2. The sequence was collected from an adult in good health. Here the sequenced sample was peripheral blood, taken on day 0 of AZD1222 vaccination. CDR3 sequence (DNA): TGTGCCAGCAGCTGGGTGAGCGGGGGGAATAAGAAGACCCAGTACTTC. Translating it yields CASSWVSGGNKKTQYF.